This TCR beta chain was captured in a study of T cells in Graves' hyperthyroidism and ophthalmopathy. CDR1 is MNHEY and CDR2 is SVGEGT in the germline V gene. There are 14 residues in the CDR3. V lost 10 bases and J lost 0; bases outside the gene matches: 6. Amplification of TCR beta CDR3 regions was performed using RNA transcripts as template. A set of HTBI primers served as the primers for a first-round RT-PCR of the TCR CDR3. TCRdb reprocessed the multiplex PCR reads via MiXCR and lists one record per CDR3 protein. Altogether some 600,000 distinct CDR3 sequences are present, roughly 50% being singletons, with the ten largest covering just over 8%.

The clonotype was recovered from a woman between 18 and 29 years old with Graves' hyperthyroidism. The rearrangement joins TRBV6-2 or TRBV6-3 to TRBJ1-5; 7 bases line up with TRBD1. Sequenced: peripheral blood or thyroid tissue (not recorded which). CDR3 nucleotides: TGTGCCATCAGACAGGGATATAGCAATCAGCCCCAGCATTTT. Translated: CAIRQGYSNQPQHF.